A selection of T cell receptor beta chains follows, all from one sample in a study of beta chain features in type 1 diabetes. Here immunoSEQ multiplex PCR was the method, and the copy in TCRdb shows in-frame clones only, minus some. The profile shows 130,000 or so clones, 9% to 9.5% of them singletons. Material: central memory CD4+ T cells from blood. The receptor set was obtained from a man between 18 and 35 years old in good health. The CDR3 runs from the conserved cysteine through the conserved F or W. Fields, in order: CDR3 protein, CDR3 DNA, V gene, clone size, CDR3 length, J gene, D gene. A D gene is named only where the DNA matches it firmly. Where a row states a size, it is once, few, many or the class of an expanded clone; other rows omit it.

CAIQGASRTEAFF TGTGCCATACAGGGGGCTTCGCGCACTGAAGCTTTCTTT TRBV6-5 NA 13 TRBJ1-1 TRBD1
CASSLAGQLGTDTQYF TGCGCCAGCAGCTTGGCCGGACAGCTAGGCACAGATACGCAGTATTTT TRBV5-1 few 16 TRBJ2-3 NA
CASSRSGFSYEQYF TGTGCCAGCAGCCGTAGCGGGTTCTCCTACGAGCAGTACTTC TRBV7-8 NA 14 TRBJ2-7 TRBD2
CAWGLAGELFF TGTGCCTGGGGACTAGCGGGGGAGCTGTTTTTT TRBV30 few 11 TRBJ2-2 TRBD2
CASSLGLAGGPDTQYF TGTGCCAGCAGCTTGGGACTAGCGGGGGGCCCAGATACGCAGTATTTT TRBV5-5 NA 16 TRBJ2-3 TRBD2
CASSQDIRPLAGTGELFF TGCGCCAGCAGCCAAGACATCCGTCCGCTAGCGGGCACCGGGGAGCTGTTTTTT TRBV4-3 NA 18 TRBJ2-2 TRBD2
CASSLSGVTETQYF TGTGCCAGCAGCCTCAGCGGGGTTACGGAGACCCAGTACTTC TRBV7-9 many 14 TRBJ2-5 TRBD2
CASTSTETGFKTQYF TGTGCCAGTACCTCAACGGAGACAGGGTTCAAGACCCAGTACTTC TRBV19 NA 15 TRBJ2-5 TRBD1
CASSAPGTGLETQYF TGTGCCAGCAGTGCTCCCGGGACAGGTTTAGAGACCCAGTACTTC TRBV28 few 15 TRBJ2-5 TRBD1
CASSDSVETQYF TGTGCCAGCAGCGATAGCGTTGAGACCCAGTACTTC TRBV7-9 many 12 TRBJ2-5 NA
CASNFRLAGNYEQYF TGTGCCAGCAACTTCCGTCTAGCGGGAAATTACGAGCAGTACTTC TRBV6-1 NA 15 TRBJ2-7 TRBD2
CASSPAGRGTQYF TGTGCCAGCAGCCCCGCGGGAAGAGGGACCCAGTACTTC TRBV7-8 few 13 TRBJ2-5 NA
CAIRGTGDNTIYF TGTGCCATCAGGGGGACAGGGGACAACACCATATATTTT TRBV10-3 NA 13 TRBJ1-3 TRBD1
CASSMWREPPTDTQYF TGTGCCAGTAGTATGTGGAGGGAACCCCCCACAGATACGCAGTATTTT TRBV19 few 16 TRBJ2-3 NA
CASSPEVRRTDTQYF TGTGCCAGCTCACCAGAGGTGAGAAGGACAGATACGCAGTATTTT TRBV18 NA 15 TRBJ2-3 NA
CASRTELGYGYTF TGTGCCAGCCGTACAGAGCTGGGCTATGGCTACACCTTC TRBV6-5 NA 13 TRBJ1-2 NA
CASSTRLAGGTKNIQYF TGTGCCAGCAGCACACGACTAGCGGGGGGGACCAAAAACATTCAGTACTTC TRBV7-2 many 17 TRBJ2-4 TRBD2
CASSSRQGPNEQYF TGTGCCAGCAGCTCCCGACAGGGGCCTAACGAGCAGTACTTC TRBV7-6 NA 14 TRBJ2-7 TRBD1
CARETGTEAFF TGTGCTAGAGAAACAGGGACTGAAGCTTTCTTT TRBV12-5 few 11 TRBJ1-1 NA
CASSEAEGGKGQTQYF TGTGCCAGCAGTGAAGCGGAGGGGGGGAAAGGTCAGACCCAGTACTTC TRBV2 NA 16 TRBJ2-5 NA
CASSQDKRSPTGSYGYTF TGCGCCAGCAGCCAAGATAAAAGGTCCCCGACAGGGAGCTATGGCTACACCTTC TRBV4-3 few 18 TRBJ1-2 TRBD1
CASSVSVTGTNYGYTF TGTGCCAGCAGCGTCTCCGTTACAGGGACTAACTATGGCTACACCTTC TRBV9 few 16 TRBJ1-2 NA
CASSLGADTQYF TGTGCCAGCAGCTTAGGGGCGGATACGCAGTATTTT TRBV5-4 many 12 TRBJ2-3 NA
CASSDGLAGAREQYF TGTGCCAGCAGCGACGGACTAGCGGGGGCTCGCGAGCAGTACTTC TRBV9 few 15 TRBJ2-7 TRBD2
CSGGMGQGLFF TGCAGCGGTGGGATGGGACAGGGGCTGTTCTTT TRBV29-1 many 11 TRBJ1-1 TRBD1
CASSSVGREGQPQHF TGTGCCAGCAGTTCCGTGGGGAGGGAGGGTCAGCCCCAGCATTTT TRBV6-6 NA 15 TRBJ1-5 NA
CGFNRGHGYEQYF TGCGGTTTTAACAGGGGGCACGGCTACGAGCAGTACTTC TRBV29-1 NA 13 TRBJ2-7 TRBD1
CASTLLMGALNTEAFF TGTGCCAGTACCCTATTGATGGGGGCCCTGAACACTGAAGCTTTCTTT TRBV19 NA 16 TRBJ1-1 NA
CASSPSRQDYEQYF TGCGCCAGCAGCCCCTCCCGACAGGACTACGAGCAGTACTTC TRBV5-1 few 14 TRBJ2-7 NA
CASRQTGNTIYF TGTGCCAGCAGACAGACCGGAAACACCATATATTTT TRBV2 few 12 TRBJ1-3 NA
CASSLLADTQYF TGTGCCAGCAGCTTACTAGCGGATACGCAGTATTTT TRBV7-2 NA 12 TRBJ2-3 NA
CASSQDAGLYEQYF TGCGCCAGCAGCCAAGATGCAGGGCTCTACGAGCAGTACTTC TRBV4-3 NA 14 TRBJ2-7 NA
CASSKGEGSYNEQFF TGCGCCAGCAGCAAAGGGGAAGGCTCCTACAATGAGCAGTTCTTC TRBV5-1 NA 15 TRBJ2-1 NA
CASSSQQGAKSGELFF TGTGCCAGCAGCTCCCAACAGGGGGCCAAATCCGGGGAGCTGTTTTTT TRBV7-2 few 16 TRBJ2-2 TRBD1
CASRDLGRGETQYF TGTGCCAGCAGGGATCTTGGACGGGGAGAGACCCAGTACTTC TRBV7-3 few 14 TRBJ2-5 NA
CASSLDERTWYTEAFF TGTGCCAGCAGCTTAGATGAAAGGACATGGTACACTGAAGCTTTCTTT TRBV11-2 few 16 TRBJ1-1 NA
CASYPAGLAGTGELFF TGTGCCAGCTATCCGGCGGGACTAGCCGGCACCGGGGAGCTGTTTTTT TRBV18 many 16 TRBJ2-2 TRBD2
CAWGEQDTQYF TGTGCCTGGGGGGAGCAGGATACGCAGTATTTT TRBV30 NA 11 TRBJ2-3 NA
CASTQQGTGNTIYF TGTGCCAGCACCCAACAGGGAACTGGAAACACCATATATTTT TRBV6-5 NA 14 TRBJ1-3 NA
CAAITSGDTQYF TGTGCCGCAATTACATCCGGGGATACGCAGTATTTT TRBV10-3 few 12 TRBJ2-3 NA
CASSSEAASSYNEQFF TGTGCCAGCAGCTCGGAGGCAGCTAGCTCCTACAATGAGCAGTTCTTC TRBV7-2 NA 16 TRBJ2-1 NA
CSVGGGGEQPQHF TGCAGCGTTGGCGGGGGAGGGGAGCAGCCCCAGCATTTT TRBV29-1 NA 13 TRBJ1-5 NA
CASSPRRGLGSNYNEQFF TGTGCCAGCAGCCCCCGCCGGGGGTTGGGGTCCAACTACAATGAGCAGTTCTTC TRBV4-2 few 18 TRBJ2-1 NA
CASSLTTLNQPQHF TGTGCCAGCAGTTTAACGACTCTCAATCAGCCCCAGCATTTT TRBV6-5 NA 14 TRBJ1-5 NA
CASSDGTVNYGYTF TGCGCCAGCAGCGACGGGACAGTCAACTATGGCTACACCTTC TRBV5-1 few 14 TRBJ1-2 TRBD1
CASSPYGRDYEQYF TGTGCCAGCTCCCCTTATGGCAGGGACTACGAGCAGTACTTC TRBV6-6 few 14 TRBJ2-7 NA
CAITNGLAGVNEQFF TGTGCCATCACTAACGGACTAGCGGGGGTCAATGAGCAGTTCTTC TRBV6-5 few 15 TRBJ2-1 TRBD2
CASSYSTGRSDTQYF TGTGCCAGCAGTTACTCGACAGGTAGATCAGATACGCAGTATTTT TRBV6-6 NA 15 TRBJ2-3 NA
CASSLRQTNTGELFF TGTGCCAGCAGCTTAAGACAGACAAACACCGGGGAGCTGTTTTTT TRBV7-2 NA 15 TRBJ2-2 NA
CATEAGGEQYF TGTGCCACCGAGGCGGGGGGCGAGCAGTACTTC TRBV15 NA 11 TRBJ2-7 TRBD2